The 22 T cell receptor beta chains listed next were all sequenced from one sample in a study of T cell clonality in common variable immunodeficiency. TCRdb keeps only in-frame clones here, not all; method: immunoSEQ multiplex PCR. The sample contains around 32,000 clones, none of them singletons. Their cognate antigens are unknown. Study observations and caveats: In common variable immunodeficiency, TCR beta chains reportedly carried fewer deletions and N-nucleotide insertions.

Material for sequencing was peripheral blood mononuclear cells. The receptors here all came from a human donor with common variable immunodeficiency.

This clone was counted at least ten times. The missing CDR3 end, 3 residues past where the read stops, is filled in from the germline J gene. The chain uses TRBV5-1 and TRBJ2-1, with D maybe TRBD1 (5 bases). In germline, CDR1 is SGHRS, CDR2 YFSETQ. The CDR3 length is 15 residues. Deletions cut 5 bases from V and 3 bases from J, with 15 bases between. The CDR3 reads CASSSTPGYYNEQFF. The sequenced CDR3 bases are TGCGCCAGCAGTTCAACTCCAGGGTACTACAATGAG.

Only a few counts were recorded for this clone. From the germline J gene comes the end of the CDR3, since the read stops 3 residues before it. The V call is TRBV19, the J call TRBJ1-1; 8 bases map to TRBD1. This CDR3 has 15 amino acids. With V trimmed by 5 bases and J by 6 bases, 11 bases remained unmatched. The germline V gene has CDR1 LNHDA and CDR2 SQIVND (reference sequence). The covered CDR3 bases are TGTGCCAGTAGTTTATGGACAGGGCCTGGCCCTGAA. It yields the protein CASSLWTGPGPE. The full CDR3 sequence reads CASSLWTGPGPEAFF.

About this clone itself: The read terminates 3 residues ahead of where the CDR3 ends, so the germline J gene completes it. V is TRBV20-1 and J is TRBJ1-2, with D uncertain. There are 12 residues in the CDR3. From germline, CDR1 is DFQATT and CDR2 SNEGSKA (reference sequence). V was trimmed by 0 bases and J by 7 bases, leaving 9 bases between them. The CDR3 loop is CSARDEGSGYTF. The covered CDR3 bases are TGCAGTGCTAGAGATGAGGGCTCTGGC.

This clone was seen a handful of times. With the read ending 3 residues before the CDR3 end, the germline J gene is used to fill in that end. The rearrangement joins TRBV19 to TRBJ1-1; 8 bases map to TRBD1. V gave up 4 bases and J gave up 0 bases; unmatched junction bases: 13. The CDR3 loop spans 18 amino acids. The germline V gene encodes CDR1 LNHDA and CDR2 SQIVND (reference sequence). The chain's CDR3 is CASSNRQGPLPMNTEAFF. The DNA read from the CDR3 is TGTGCCAGTAGTAACCGACAGGGGCCGTTACCTATGAACACTGAA.

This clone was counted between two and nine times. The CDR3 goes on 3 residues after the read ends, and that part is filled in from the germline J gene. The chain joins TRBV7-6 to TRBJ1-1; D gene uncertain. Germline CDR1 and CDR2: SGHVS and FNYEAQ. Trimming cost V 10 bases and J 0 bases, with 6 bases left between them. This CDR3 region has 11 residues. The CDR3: CATFLNTEAFF. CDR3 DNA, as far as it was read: TGTGCCACCTTTCTGAACACTGAA.

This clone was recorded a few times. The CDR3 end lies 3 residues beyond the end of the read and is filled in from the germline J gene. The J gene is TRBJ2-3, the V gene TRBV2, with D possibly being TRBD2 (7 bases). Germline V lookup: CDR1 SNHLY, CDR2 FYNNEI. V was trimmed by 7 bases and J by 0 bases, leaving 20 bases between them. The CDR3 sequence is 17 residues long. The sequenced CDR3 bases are TGTGCCAGCATCGGGGGGCTGGGGCGGTCTAGCACAGATACG. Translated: CASIGGLGRSSTDT. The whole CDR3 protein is CASIGGLGRSSTDTQYF.

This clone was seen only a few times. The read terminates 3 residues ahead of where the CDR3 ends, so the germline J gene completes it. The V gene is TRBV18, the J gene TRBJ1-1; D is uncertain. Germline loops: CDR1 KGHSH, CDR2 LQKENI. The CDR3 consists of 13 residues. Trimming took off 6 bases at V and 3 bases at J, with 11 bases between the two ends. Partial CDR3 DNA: TGTGCCAGCTCGCGGGAAAGGGACACTGAA. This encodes CASSRERDTE. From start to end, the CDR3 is CASSRERDTEAFF.

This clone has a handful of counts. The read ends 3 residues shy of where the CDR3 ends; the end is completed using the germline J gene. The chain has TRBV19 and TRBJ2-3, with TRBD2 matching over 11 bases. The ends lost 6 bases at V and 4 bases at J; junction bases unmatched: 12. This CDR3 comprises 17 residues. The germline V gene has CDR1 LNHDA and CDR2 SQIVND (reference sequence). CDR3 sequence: CASSLSGGASDSDTQYF. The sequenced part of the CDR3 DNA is TGTGCCAGTAGCCTTAGCGGGGGGGCCAGCGATTCAGATACG. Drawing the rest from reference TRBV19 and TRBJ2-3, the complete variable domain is DGGITQSPKYLFRKEGQNVTLSCEQNLNHDAMYWYRQDPGQGLRLIYYSQIVNDFQKGDIAEGYSVSREKKESFPLTVTSAQKNPTAFYLCASSLSGGASDSDTQYFGPGTRLTVL.

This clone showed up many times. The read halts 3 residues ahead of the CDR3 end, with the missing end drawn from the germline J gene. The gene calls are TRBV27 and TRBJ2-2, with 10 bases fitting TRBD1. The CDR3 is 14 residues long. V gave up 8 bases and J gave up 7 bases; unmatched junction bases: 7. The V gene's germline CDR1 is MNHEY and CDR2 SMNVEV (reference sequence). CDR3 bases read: TGTGCCAGCGCCAGGGACAGGGGAATCGGGGAG. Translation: CASARDRGIGE. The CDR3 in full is CASARDRGIGELFF.

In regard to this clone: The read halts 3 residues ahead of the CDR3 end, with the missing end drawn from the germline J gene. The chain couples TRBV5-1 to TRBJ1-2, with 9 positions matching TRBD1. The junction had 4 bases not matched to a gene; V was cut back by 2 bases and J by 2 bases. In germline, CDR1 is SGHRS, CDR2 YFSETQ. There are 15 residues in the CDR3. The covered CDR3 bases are TGCGCCAGCAGCTTTGGGGACAGGGTGAACTATGGC. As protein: CASSFGDRVNYG. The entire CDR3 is CASSFGDRVNYGYTF.

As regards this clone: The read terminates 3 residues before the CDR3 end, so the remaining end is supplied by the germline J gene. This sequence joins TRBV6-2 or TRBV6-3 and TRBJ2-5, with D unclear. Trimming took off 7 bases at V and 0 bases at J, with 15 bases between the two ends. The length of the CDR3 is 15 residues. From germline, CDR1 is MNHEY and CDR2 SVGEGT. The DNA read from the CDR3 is TGTGCCAGCACCGAGACTGGGTTTTACCAAGAGACC. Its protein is CASTETGFYQET. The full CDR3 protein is CASTETGFYQETQYF.

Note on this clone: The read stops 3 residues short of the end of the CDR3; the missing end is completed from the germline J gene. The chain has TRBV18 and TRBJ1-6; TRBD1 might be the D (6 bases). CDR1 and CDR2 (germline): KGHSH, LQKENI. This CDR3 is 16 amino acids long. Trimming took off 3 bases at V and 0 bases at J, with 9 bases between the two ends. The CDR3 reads CASSPTGSSYNSPLHF. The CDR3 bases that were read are TGTGCCAGCTCACCTACAGGGAGCTCCTATAATTCACCC.

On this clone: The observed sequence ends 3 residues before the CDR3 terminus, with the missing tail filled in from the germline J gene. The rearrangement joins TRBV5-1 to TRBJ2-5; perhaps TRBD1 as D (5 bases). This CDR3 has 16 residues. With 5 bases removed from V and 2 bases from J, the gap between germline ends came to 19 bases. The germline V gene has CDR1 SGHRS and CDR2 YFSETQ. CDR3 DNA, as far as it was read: TGCGCCAGCAGGTCTCAGGGCTTCCCCTCTCAAGAGACC. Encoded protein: CASRSQGFPSQET. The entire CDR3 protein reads CASRSQGFPSQETQYF.

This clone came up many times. CDR3 protein: CASSLDGGGEYNEQFF. The covered CDR3 bases are TGTGCCAGCAGCTTAGATGGCGGGGGGGAATACAATGAG. The chain couples TRBV7-8 to TRBJ2-1, with 9 nucleotides matching TRBD2. The read finishes 3 residues shy of the CDR3 end, and the germline J gene is used to complete it. This CDR3 is 16 amino acids long. V was clipped by 1 base and J by 4 bases; unmatched bases: 5. The germline V gene encodes CDR1 SGHVS and CDR2 FQNEAQ.

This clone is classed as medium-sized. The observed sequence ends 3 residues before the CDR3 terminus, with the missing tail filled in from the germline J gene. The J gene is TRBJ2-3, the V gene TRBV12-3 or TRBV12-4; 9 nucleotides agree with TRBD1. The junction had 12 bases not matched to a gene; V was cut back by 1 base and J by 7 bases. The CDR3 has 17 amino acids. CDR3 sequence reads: CASSLVRRDRDPYTQYF. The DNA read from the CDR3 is TGTGCCAGCAGTTTAGTTCGCCGGGACAGGGATCCATATACG.

The sequenced part of the CDR3 DNA is TGTGCCCGAAGCAGGCAGGGATCCGGGGAG. It encodes CARSRQGSGE. The entire CDR3 is CARSRQGSGELFF. The V gene is TRBV30, the J gene TRBJ2-2; perhaps TRBD1 as D (5 bases). The read ends 3 residues before the CDR3 terminus; that terminus is restored from the germline J gene. Trimming stripped 8 bases from V and 6 bases from J, with 16 bases between. CDR3 length equals 13 residues. CDR1 and CDR2 (germline): GTSNPN, SVGIG (reference sequence).

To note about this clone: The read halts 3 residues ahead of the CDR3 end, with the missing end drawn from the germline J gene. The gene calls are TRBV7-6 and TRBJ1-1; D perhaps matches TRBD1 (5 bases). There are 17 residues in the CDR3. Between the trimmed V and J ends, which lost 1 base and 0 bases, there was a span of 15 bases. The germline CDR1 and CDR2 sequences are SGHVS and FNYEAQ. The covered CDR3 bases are TGTGCCAGCAGCTTAGGTTTGCAGGGCCGAATGAACACTGAA. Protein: CASSLGLQGRMNTE. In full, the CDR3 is CASSLGLQGRMNTEAFF.

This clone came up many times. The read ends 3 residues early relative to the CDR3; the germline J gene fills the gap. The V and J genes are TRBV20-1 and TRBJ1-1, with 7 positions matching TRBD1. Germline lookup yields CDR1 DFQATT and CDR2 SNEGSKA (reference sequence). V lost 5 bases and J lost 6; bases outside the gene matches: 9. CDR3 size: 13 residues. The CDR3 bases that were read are TGCAGTGCTCCCCGGGGGGGGACAGCTGAA. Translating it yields CSAPRGGTAE. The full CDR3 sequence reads CSAPRGGTAEAFF.

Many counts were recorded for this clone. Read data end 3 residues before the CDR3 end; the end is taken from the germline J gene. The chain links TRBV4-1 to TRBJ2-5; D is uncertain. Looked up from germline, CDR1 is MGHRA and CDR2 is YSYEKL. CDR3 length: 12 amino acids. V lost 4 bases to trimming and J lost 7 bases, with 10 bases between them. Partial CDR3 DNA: TGCGCCAGCAGCCGCGGCGTAGGGACC. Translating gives CASSRGVGT. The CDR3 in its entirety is CASSRGVGTQYF.

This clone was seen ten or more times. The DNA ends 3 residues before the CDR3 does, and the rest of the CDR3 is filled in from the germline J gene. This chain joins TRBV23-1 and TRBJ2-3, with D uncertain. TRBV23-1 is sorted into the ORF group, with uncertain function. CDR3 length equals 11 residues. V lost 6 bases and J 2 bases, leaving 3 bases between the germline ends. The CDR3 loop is CASRYTDTQYF. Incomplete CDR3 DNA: TGCGCCAGCAGATACACAGATACG.

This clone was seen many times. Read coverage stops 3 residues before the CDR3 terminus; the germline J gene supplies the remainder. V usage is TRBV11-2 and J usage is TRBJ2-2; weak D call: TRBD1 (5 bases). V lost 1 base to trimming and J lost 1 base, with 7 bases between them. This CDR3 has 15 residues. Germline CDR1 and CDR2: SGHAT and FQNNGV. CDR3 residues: CASSLVTGNTGELFF. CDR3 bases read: TGTGCCAGCAGCTTAGTAACAGGGAACACCGGGGAG.

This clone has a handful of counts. The covered CDR3 bases are TGCGCCAGCAGCTTGGGTCCTAGCGGGGAAATGGAGACC. This codes for CASSLGPSGEMET. The whole CDR3 sequence is CASSLGPSGEMETQYF. The chain recombines TRBV5-1 with TRBJ2-5, with 9 bases lining up with TRBD2. From the germline J gene comes the end of the CDR3, since the read stops 3 residues before it. V lost 0 bases to trimming and J lost 5 bases; unmatched junction nucleotides: 8. Germline V lookup: CDR1 SGHRS, CDR2 YFSETQ. The CDR3 consists of 16 residues.